The present entry profiles one TCR beta chain with its context. This clonotype has only a few counts. Which antigen it targets is not known. No base quality values were provided; no much bigger clone lies one nucleotide off. This record comes from a study of human T cells and chemical hapten exposure (dated by TCRdb to 2020 to 2022). Study-wide context: For sensitization, 2% DPC in acetone was applied to a 2 cm by 2 cm area of upper inner arm skin. Weekly therapeutic DPC doses were additionally applied to the scalp of patients throughout the roughly 25-week study period. Patch testing was performed on the upper back with Finn chambers containing 0.01% DPC, and the patch tests were scored after 6 days according to International Contact Dermatitis Research Group standards. Most of the patients in the cohort were female, and the cohort covered alopecia areata with under or over 50% scalp involvement, alopecia totalis and alopecia universalis. Libraries were combined into a pool for sequencing, and differences in TCR yield between samples came mainly from small differences in library volumes within the pool. In alopecia patients, the study followed how the peripheral blood TCR repertoire changed in vivo over primary and secondary sensitization to diphenylcyclopropenone (DPC), a hapten. Blood samples were taken from patients before sensitization (week 0) and at 2, 6 and about 24 weeks after DPC sensitization. Twenty-nine alopecia patients gave blood for TCR sequencing at one to four time points (pre-sensitization, 2, 6 and 24 weeks). From each blood RNA sample, both TCR alpha and TCR beta chains were sequenced.

Study-level results and caveats: Repeated subsampling changed both the strength of the expansion versus patch-test correlation and the threshold at which the correlation became significant. Expanded TCRs formed significantly more large CDR3 similarity clusters than pre-sensitization or healthy control sets, consistent with antigen-driven responses. Alopecia, a presumed autoimmune disease, was present in all patients, so the immune response of the patients might differ from that of healthy individuals. No change with DPC sensitization was found in the number of TCRs above 1 in 1000 frequency, and no evidence of global repertoire structure alterations was found. Patch test score was positively correlated with the number of PT1 expanded TCRs, with significance at thresholds 8, 16 and 32 but not at 4.

In light of the paper, this sample's time point label describes: patch test 3, about 24 weeks after DPC sensitization. Explained via the paper, the treatment or condition label denotes: therapeutic diphenylcyclopropenone sensitization with weekly scalp DPC. Total RNA was extracted from unfractionated whole blood collected in Tempus Blood RNA tubes. At every patch-test visit, the blood draw took place before the patch test was put on. Patients were considered eligible if aged 18 to 70, diagnosed with alopecia and deemed suitable for DPC therapy, and patients were excluded if pregnant. CDR1 and CDR2 were assigned from the germline V gene (reference sequence) as LNHDA and SQIVND. For this chain, trimming is 5 bases at the V end and 2 bases at the J end, and the number of junction bases without a gene match is 4. Counted from cysteine to phenylalanine, this CDR3 has 14 amino acids. The CDR3 DNA has 42 bases and is translated from base 1.

Library construction relied on RACE. The sequencer listed for this sample is NextSeq 500. Library preparation attached unique molecular identifiers to individual cDNA molecules for quantitative, reproducible TCR counting. Regarding the original processing steps: A median of about 87,000 TCRs per sample was observed, with a range of about 23,224 to 700,000. V, J and CDR3 annotation of the TCR reads was carried out using the Decombinator software suite. For PS versus PT1 abundance plots, all samples were subsampled to the same number of TCRs (28,000). Expanded TCRs were defined as absent before sensitization and observed at least eight times at the 2-week time point. TCRdb reprocessed the public reads (quality trimming at Q25 with fastp, clone calling with MiXCR) and kept in-frame beta chains. Identical CDR3 protein sequences are pooled into one entry, listed with their most common genes and DNA. V and J calls and clone size were set by TCRdb, not the authors. Within this sample are over 35,000 distinct CDR3 sequences, with 10% to 15% of them counted one time only. Around 2.5% of the sample comes from the top ten.

Recombination joined TRBV19 with TRBJ2-7, with TRBD2 identical over 9 junction bases. The TCR was taken from a woman between 35 and 50 years old with alopecia areata. Some clones in this sample may be carry-over from other donors' samples. Here the sequenced sample was whole blood, taken in connection with sensitization to the hapten diphenylcyclopropenone (DPC). The DNA sequence is TGTGCCAGTAGTGTACTAGCGGGCGCCTACGAGCAGTACTTC. The encoded protein is CASSVLAGAYEQYF.